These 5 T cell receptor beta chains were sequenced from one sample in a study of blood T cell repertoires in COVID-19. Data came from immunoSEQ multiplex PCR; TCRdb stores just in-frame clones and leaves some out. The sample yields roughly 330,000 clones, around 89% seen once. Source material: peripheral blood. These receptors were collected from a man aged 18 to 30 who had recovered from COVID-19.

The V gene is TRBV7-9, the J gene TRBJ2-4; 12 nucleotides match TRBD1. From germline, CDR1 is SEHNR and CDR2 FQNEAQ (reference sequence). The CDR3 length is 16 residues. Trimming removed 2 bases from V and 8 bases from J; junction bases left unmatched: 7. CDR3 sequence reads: CASSLKGQGAWDIQYF. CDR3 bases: TGTGCCAGCAGCTTAAAGGGACAGGGGGCGTGGGACATTCAGTACTTC.

The CDR3 coding sequence is TGTGCCAGCAGCTTGGGACTAGCGGAACAAGAGACCCAGTACTTC. It encodes CASSLGLAEQETQYF. V gene TRBV5-6 combines with J gene TRBJ2-5, with 9 bases aligning to TRBD2. The junction had 2 bases not matched to a gene; V was cut back by 0 bases and J by 2 bases. CDR3 length equals 15 residues. Germline V CDR1 and CDR2: SGHDT, YYEEEE.

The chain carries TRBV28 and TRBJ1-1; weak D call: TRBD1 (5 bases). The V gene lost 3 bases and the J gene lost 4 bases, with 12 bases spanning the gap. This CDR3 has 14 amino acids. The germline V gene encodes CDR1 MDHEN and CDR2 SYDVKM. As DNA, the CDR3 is TGTGCCAGCAGTTTGACCCAGGGAGGCACTGAAGCTTTCTTT. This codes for CASSLTQGGTEAFF.

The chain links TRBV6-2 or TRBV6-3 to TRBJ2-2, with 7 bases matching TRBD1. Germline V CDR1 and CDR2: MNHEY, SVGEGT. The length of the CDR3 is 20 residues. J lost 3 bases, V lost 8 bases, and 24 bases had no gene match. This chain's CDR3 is CASDYYYRDSPQGDTGELFF. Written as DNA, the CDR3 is TGTGCCAGCGATTACTACTACCGGGACAGTCCTCAGGGAGACACCGGGGAGCTGTTTTTT.

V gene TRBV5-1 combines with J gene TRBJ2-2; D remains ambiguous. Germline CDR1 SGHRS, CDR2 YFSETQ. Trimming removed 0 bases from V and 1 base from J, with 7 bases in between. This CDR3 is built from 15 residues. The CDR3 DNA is TGCGCCAGCAGCTTGGTAGCCGGGAACACCGGGGAGCTGTTTTTT. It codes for CASSLVAGNTGELFF.